The 8 T cell receptor beta chains reported below all come from one sample, sequenced in a study of blood T cell repertoires in COVID-19. TCRdb keeps only in-frame clones here, not all; method: immunoSEQ multiplex PCR. The data show 55,000 to 80,000 clones, with around 73% seen just once and over 12% held by the top ten. Sequencing was performed on peripheral blood. The receptors here all came from a man aged 60 to 69 with COVID-19, enrolled during active disease.

V usage is TRBV27 and J usage is TRBJ1-1, with a tentative D call TRBD1 (5 bases). Germline lookup yields CDR1 MNHEY and CDR2 SMNVEV (reference sequence). V lost 2 bases to trimming and J lost 3 bases, with 10 bases between them. There are 14 residues in the CDR3. For the CDR3, the DNA is TGTGCCAGCAGTTTAAGGGGCGGTTACACTGAAGCTTTCTTT. It codes for CASSLRGGYTEAFF.

The chain combines TRBV19 with TRBJ2-3; TRBD1 might be the D (5 bases). V was trimmed by 4 bases and J by 4 bases, leaving 12 bases between them. This CDR3 region has 14 residues. Germline loops: CDR1 LNHDA, CDR2 SQIVND (reference sequence). The CDR3 DNA is TGTGCCAGTAGTAAAACAGGTGGCGCAGATACGCAGTATTTT. This sequence encodes CASSKTGGADTQYF.

This clone was counted a few times. V and J are TRBV4-2 and TRBJ2-1, with TRBD2 identical over 12 bases. V shed 1 base and J 10 bases; nucleotides not matched to a gene: 8. The CDR3 is made up of 16 amino acids. Per germline, CDR1 LGHNA and CDR2 YNFKEQ. CDR3 amino acids: CASSQGFGLAGWEQFF. The DNA of the CDR3 is TGTGCCAGCAGCCAAGGGTTTGGACTAGCGGGGTGGGAGCAGTTCTTC.

V usage is TRBV10-3 and J usage is TRBJ2-1, with 11 bases identical to TRBD2. Germline V lookup: CDR1 ENHRY, CDR2 SYGVKD. V shed 7 bases, J shed 8 bases, and the junction held 13 bases outside the gene matches. CDR3 length equals 16 residues. DNA of the CDR3: TGTGCCATCAAAGGAACTAGCGGGGGACACGGCGATGAGCAGTTCTTC. Amino acid sequence: CAIKGTSGGHGDEQFF.

The rearrangement joins TRBV27 to TRBJ2-6, with a possible D match to TRBD2 (6 bases). The CDR3 extends over 15 amino acids. Germline V CDR1 and CDR2: MNHEY, SMNVEV (reference sequence). V lost 8 bases and J 4 bases, leaving 15 bases between the germline ends. CDR3 protein: CASGTRGAGANVLTF. The CDR3 DNA sequence: TGTGCCAGCGGGACTCGTGGAGCAGGGGCCAACGTCCTGACTTTC.

This clone was recorded a few times. This rearrangement joins TRBV20-1 to TRBJ2-1, with D possibly matching TRBD1 (6 bases). The CDR3 has 14 residues. CDR1 is DFQATT, CDR2 SNEGSKA, per germline (reference sequence). V lost 3 bases and J lost 9, with 18 bases in between. CDR3 residues: CSASRPLGGSEQFF. The CDR3 DNA is TGCAGTGCTAGTCGACCTCTAGGGGGAAGTGAGCAGTTCTTC.

The V call is TRBV18, the J call TRBJ1-1; D might be TRBD1 (6 bases). V was shortened by 6 bases and J by 2 bases, with 16 bases between the two germline ends. The CDR3 is 15 amino acids. The germline gives CDR1 KGHSH, CDR2 LQKENI. The CDR3 here is CASSPAGAVNTEAFF. The CDR3 DNA reads as TGTGCCAGCTCCCCAGCGGGGGCGGTTAACACTGAAGCTTTCTTT.

This chain uses TRBV2 with TRBJ1-5, with a tentative D call TRBD1 (5 bases). V was cut by 1 base and J by 2 bases, with 9 bases left in between. CDR1 is SNHLY, CDR2 FYNNEI, per germline. This CDR3 has 15 residues. CDR3 amino acids: CASSEVQVGNQPQHF. The DNA of the CDR3 is TGTGCCAGCAGTGAAGTACAGGTGGGCAATCAGCCCCAGCATTTT.